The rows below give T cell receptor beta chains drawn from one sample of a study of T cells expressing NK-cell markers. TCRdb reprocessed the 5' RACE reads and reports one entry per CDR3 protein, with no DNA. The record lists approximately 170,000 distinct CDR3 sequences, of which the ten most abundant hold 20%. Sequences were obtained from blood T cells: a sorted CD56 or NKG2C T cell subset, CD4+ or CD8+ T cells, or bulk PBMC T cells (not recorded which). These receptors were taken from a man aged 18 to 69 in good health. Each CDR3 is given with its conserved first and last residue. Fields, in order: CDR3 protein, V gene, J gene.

CASSELAGGDTQYF	TRBV2	TRBJ2-3
CASSLGASKEQFF	TRBV7-8	TRBJ2-1
CASSQGSGLLNNEQFF	TRBV4-2	TRBJ2-1
CASSSIWSSYNEQFF	TRBV27	TRBJ2-1
CSVATGGNEQYF	TRBV29-1	TRBJ2-7
CASSQDFADRSYEQYF	TRBV3-1	TRBJ2-7
CATGRGGGSDTQYF	TRBV12-3/TRBV12-4	TRBJ2-3
CASSAERTANSGNTIYF	TRBV9	TRBJ1-3
CSVRGTDHYEQYF	TRBV29-1	TRBJ2-7
CASSLTGQGGDTQYF	TRBV11-2	TRBJ2-3
CSVEDGGGGYEQYF	TRBV29-1	TRBJ2-7
CASARSSSYNEQFF	TRBV12-3/TRBV12-4	TRBJ2-1
CASSFSLVGEKLFF	TRBV12-3/TRBV12-4	TRBJ1-4
CSAREGDSGNTIYF	TRBV20-1	TRBJ1-3
CASSYTLHEQYF	TRBV5-6	TRBJ2-7
CSVRTGETEAFF	TRBV29-1	TRBJ1-1
CAIRPTSGGASTGELFF	TRBV10-3	TRBJ2-2
CASSQFRFTGKISTDTQYF	TRBV4-1	TRBJ2-3
CASSRPDGSTNEKLFF	TRBV7-2	TRBJ1-4
CASSTQGTEAFF	TRBV11-2	TRBJ1-1
CASSFSYRGTGELFF	TRBV11-2	TRBJ2-2
CASSDGGLAAEQFF	TRBV7-9	TRBJ2-1
CATSSELMGQGAYEQYF	TRBV15	TRBJ2-7
CASSSLEGETQYF	TRBV6-2/TRBV6-3	TRBJ2-5
CSVELGVSGEQYF	TRBV29-1	TRBJ2-7
CASSLAVPLQETQYF	TRBV5-6	TRBJ2-5
CASSDGSGGNSYEQYF	TRBV2	TRBJ2-7
CASSFLPGQGYSHEQYF	TRBV7-9	TRBJ2-7
CASRSGGTDTQYF	TRBV9	TRBJ2-3
CASSYSIAGGQDEQYF	TRBV6-2/TRBV6-3	TRBJ2-7
CASSDLSGGGRARLYNEQFF	TRBV25-1	TRBJ2-1
CARIGRETQYF	TRBV5-3	TRBJ2-5
CASGLGRSYNEQFF	TRBV13	TRBJ2-1
CASSQGHRGYNSPLHF	TRBV3-1	TRBJ1-6
CASSLEAGAGNEQFF	TRBV7-6	TRBJ2-1
CASSPGPSTATYNEQFF	TRBV14	TRBJ2-1
CASSLSRGLNSPLHF	TRBV28	TRBJ1-6
CASSLGQAGYTF	TRBV7-9	TRBJ1-2
CASSQERGRGDEQFF	TRBV3-1	TRBJ2-1
CASSQGGGARNSPLHF	TRBV3-1	TRBJ1-6